Sequencing of this T cell receptor (beta chain) was carried out in a study of cytomegalovirus exposure and HLA in healthy donors (TCRdb year 2017). In the study overall: An earlier analysis of approximately 640 of the donors reported about 250 Gb of sequence data and some 120 million unique TCR beta sequences from around 200 million T cells. An early release covering around 630 HLA-typed donors comprised about 320 gigabases of sequencing data and roughly 86 million unique TCR sequences. Of the approximately 400 genotyped donors, roughly 80% fell in the genetic ancestry cluster associated with self-reported Caucasian donors. The aim of the study was to test whether cataloging public T cell receptors could identify signatures of past pathogen exposure. Using immunosequencing, the study profiled T cell repertoires from fewer than 850 subjects and related those repertoires to cytomegalovirus serostatus. Besides the first cohort of more than 650 subjects, a separate validation cohort made up of over 95 different subjects was used. High-throughput TCR immunosequencing, statistical association of individual TCRs with disease status, and machine learning were combined to predict cytomegalovirus infection status. To study patterns of TCR occurrence, a later analysis re-analyzed previously published TCR beta repertoires from 700 or so donors and added high-resolution HLA genotyping. The later analysis used no new phenotypic data to find candidate immune exposures, relying instead on TCR beta sequences and their occurrence across donors. An earlier analysis of several hundred of the donors used high-throughput TCR beta sequencing to judge whether each TCR beta V gene segment behaved as functional or pseudogenic. Donor age, sex, ethnicity and CMV serostatus were compiled together with the repertoire data. In a later genetic analysis, genome-wide SNP genotypes for about 60% of the 666 donors were used, and that subset was treated as a discovery cohort. All discovery cohort repertoires had been generated using a single sequencing platform. HLA typing included class I and class II loci at four-digit resolution. The number of donors typed differed by locus, with roughly 629-640 for A, B, C, DRB1 and DQB1, around 500 for DQA1, 606 for DPA1, and approximately 470 for DPB1. Because of strong linkage in the cohort, roughly five DR-DQ haplotypes were treated as single units for association and clustering. On average, around 240,000 unique TCR beta nucleotide sequences were sequenced per donor among a few hundred genotyped donors of the cohort, with roughly 18% of those sequences being non-productive. The research as a whole found: Most TCR sequences were seen in very few donors, while some public TCRs were found in many individuals. Linkage disequilibrium might explain the correlated functional status among segregating V segments, but an unknown experimental factor could not be excluded. A later analysis associated 15,000 to 20,000 TCR beta sequences with specific HLA alleles at a false discovery rate of 0.05. In an earlier analysis of some 500 of the donors, most TCR beta V segments were observed in productive rearrangements about 87% or about 30% of the time, broadly matching IMGT annotations. According to a later analysis, TCR association rates differed among HLA loci, with DRB1 alleles showing the most associated TCRs and HLA-C alleles showing the fewest. A further reported finding was that TCR beta sequences accurately predicted the HLA-A and HLA-B alleles for most subjects in the first cohort. In both the original and validation cohorts, the classifier was reported to diagnose cytomegalovirus status with high specificity and sensitivity. In a later analysis, most CMV-associated TCR beta chains were found to appear HLA-restricted, with HLA associations seemingly driven largely by CMV exposure. Only TCR beta chains were sequenced in this cohort, and the absence of alpha or paired-chain data limited detectable features. Compared with the roughly 670-donor mean, donors in an Asian-associated ancestry cluster had fewer N-insertions in productive TCRs, according to a later genetic analysis. In vitro tests confirmed that three of the cytomegalovirus-associated TCR beta chains recognize cytomegalovirus antigens. Assigning TCR associations to individual alleles was difficult when HLA alleles, especially DR and DQ, strongly co-occurred. A later analysis reported that several top co-occurrence clusters appeared linked to parvovirus B19, influenza, CMV and Epstein-Barr virus. Sequencing depth was assumed to be roughly uniform across donors in the presence/absence analyses, though that assumption may not hold. Compared with equally common non-associated chains, HLA-associated TCR beta chains in a later analysis were more clonally expanded and had lower generation probabilities. The only immune exposure information available for the cohort was CMV serostatus. The earlier analysis of some 560 of the donors excluded about 16 rarely observed V segments, including chromosome 9 orphons, because counts were too low. Because HLA typing was missing for some donors at each locus, association tests included only the typed subset. According to the authors, the approach could potentially be generalized to other disease states and immunological phenotypes. The sequencing pipeline was judged likely to have produced a cluster of highly shared sequence variants as a technical artifact. V-gene and J-gene trimming of TCR beta chains was associated with a missense DCLRE1C variant in a later genetic analysis, and the association was replicated in an independent cohort. Some IMGT-functional V segments, including TRBV6-2 and TRBV6-3, could not be told apart with the 87-base-pair reads, so those segments were excluded. In the study, about 150 TCR beta chains were listed as associated with cytomegalovirus.

The cohort was made up of 650 to 700 healthy bone marrow donors. At the time of sampling, all cohort members were nominally healthy, though unrecorded immune exposures were likely present. The donor was CMV seronegative and belonged to the group of 352 seronegative cohort members. Each donor provided a peripheral blood sample, and peripheral blood mononuclear cells were used for TCR beta sequencing. Genomic DNA extraction from the blood cell samples was performed with the Qiagen DNeasy Blood Extraction Kit. The library was obtained by the immunoSEQ multiplex PCR assay. For the multiplex PCR, a mixture combining 60 forward primers for TCR Vbeta segments and 13 reverse primers for TCR Jbeta segments was used. A multiplex PCR assay on genomic DNA amplified the CDR3 region of rearranged TCR beta genes. The Illumina HiSeq System was used to sequence the amplified TCR beta libraries as 87-base-pair reads. Per the authors' processing: A later analysis tallied roughly 78 million unique TCR beta chains across the 700 or so repertoires, and roughly 11 million of those chains were shared by two or more donors. Raw reads were error-corrected and collapsed into unique sequences by a nearest-neighbor algorithm in which closely related sequences were merged to remove PCR and sequencing errors. Alignment of CDR3 sequences to IMGT reference sequences was used to assign V, D and J gene segments. For a sequence to be retained, a match of at least six nucleotides to both a V gene segment and a J gene segment was required. A rearrangement counted as productive if the CDR3 had no stop codons and remained in frame with V and J, and every other rearrangement counted as non-productive. Following IMGT convention, CDR3 was defined as the stretch from the second conserved V-encoded cysteine to the conserved J-encoded phenylalanine. In an earlier analysis of around 640 of the donors, sequences lacking an unambiguous match to a single V gene segment were excluded. An earlier analysis of several hundred of the donors called V segments functional above 56.7% productive rearrangements and segregating when the between-donor standard deviation exceeded 5%. To diagnose cytomegalovirus status from the catalog of TCR beta chain sequences, a statistical classification framework was built. In a later analysis, V and J genes were assigned by comparing TCR nucleotide sequences against IMGT/GENE-DB human TR gene sequences. In a later analysis, CDR3 sequences and most-parsimonious VDJ recombination scenarios were assigned using the TCRdist pipeline. In a later analysis, each TCR beta chain was defined by its CDR3 amino acid sequence together with its V-gene family, and reads without a unique V-gene family were excluded. In a later analysis, 450 to 600 highly shared, low-generation-probability nucleotide sequences were removed to address suspected cross-contamination and a sequencing artifact. In a later analysis, a clonal expansion index for each public chain was calculated from normalized within-repertoire ranks of inferred template counts. In a later analysis, generation probabilities were computed with a VDJ recombination model fitted to out-of-frame rearrangements, and the resulting probabilities were checked against IGoR. A later analysis scored TCR-TCR, TCR-HLA and TCR-CMV co-occurrence with hypergeometric tests, applying a repertoire-size bias correction to TCR pairs. False discovery rates were estimated in a later analysis by permuting HLA or CMV assignments 20 times. In a later analysis, co-occurring TCRs were grouped using DBSCAN, and TCRdist sequence similarity was added for clustering within HLA-allele-positive subsets. Repertoires with fewer than 30,000 or more than 120,000 public chains were left out of co-occurrence clustering, as were a handful of repertoires with anomalous nucleotide sharing. TCRdb mirrors the immuneACCESS table, restricted to in-frame sequences. Some clones are absent from its copies; in checked studies, under half trace to an unresolved V gene, and the reason for the others is unknown. V and J calls and clone size are those listed in that table; D and trimming were worked out from the DNA. The sample table records about 93,000 clones; around 73% of these occur just once. The biggest ten clones account for over 3% of the sample.

This clone has a handful of counts. Its antigen is currently not known. Base qualities are not provided; no much larger clone lies one nucleotide away. Inclusive of the bounding cysteine and phenylalanine, the CDR3 is 16 residues long. This entry keeps only the CDR3 DNA: 48 bases, framed from base 1. CDR1 SGHAT and CDR2 FQNNGV were looked up in the germline V gene. The germline V and J ends show losses of 7 bases and 4 bases respectively, and no gene match explains 13 bases of the junction. This sequence was found in a middle-aged woman in good health and CMV-seronegative. The sequencing input was PBMCs. The V and J segments used are TRBV11-2 and TRBJ2-5; 9 bases in between match TRBD1. The DNA is TGTGCCAGCAACCCATGGGGGGGACAGGGAGGAGAGACCCAGTACTTC. This codes for CASNPWGGQGGETQYF.